This T cell receptor (beta chain) stems from a study of regulatory T cells in long-lasting Graves disease (dated by TCRdb to the early 2020s). About the full investigation: Newly diagnosed Graves' disease patients had taken antithyroid drugs for less than 3 months. Peripheral blood TCR sequencing and RNA sequencing compared persistent Graves' disease patients with newly diagnosed Graves' disease patients. The study took place in China and was registered as a clinical trial. TCR sequencing covered some 13 persistent and roughly 20 newly diagnosed Graves' disease patients, around 35 samples in total. Results and caveats for the whole study, not just this receptor: Patients with persistent disease shared more public clonotypes (fewer than 3,000) than newly diagnosed patients did (966). The authors acknowledged the small sample size as a limitation that may reduce accuracy. The study examined only peripheral blood because the primary lesion, thyroid tissue, could not be accessed. Sequencing and analysis were restricted to the TCR beta chain. Lower TCR Shannon entropy and fewer highly expanded clones were observed in persistent Graves' disease patients than in newly diagnosed patients, which suggested clonal expansion.

This clonotype was observed a handful of times. Its antigen target is currently unknown. The sample holds no much larger clone one base away, and base qualities are not on file. Library prep was done by multiplex PCR. Sequencer: Illumina HiSeq 4000. CDR3 regions were amplified by Arm-PCR with iRepertoire HTBI primers to construct TCR beta libraries. Gel purification was performed on PCR products prior to sequencing. The paper's processing steps were these. Across samples, approximately 68 TRBV and 12 to 15 TRBJ segments were identified and used for gene usage analysis of CDR3 amino acid clonotypes. COPE and FqMerger were used to merge the filtered high-quality paired reads into contigs. BLAST was used to align contigs to IMGT TRBV, TRBD and TRBJ reference genes, and CDR3 was defined according to IMGT. Highly expanded clones were defined as clonotypes with a frequency above 0.1%. Shannon entropy served as the measure of repertoire diversity, while the Gini coefficient captured V-J evenness. A clonotype was considered public if more than one individual shared it. TCRdb itself trimmed the public reads at Q25 with fastp, ran MiXCR and retained productive beta chains. Identical CDR3 proteins give one entry, which carries the most common genes and DNA. TCRdb's processing, not the authors', yielded these V and J calls. This sample holds about 400,000 distinct CDR3 sequences; around 15% were observed only once. The ten largest clones capture roughly a fifth of the sample.

The sample's time point, from its label and the paper: newly diagnosed GD, antithyroid drugs for less than 3 months. RNA was extracted from PBMCs in TRIzol for both TCR sequencing and RNA sequencing. The diagnosis of Graves' disease followed American Thyroid Association guidelines. Patients were recruited from an endocrinology department in Xi'an, China. From each patient, around 8.3 milliliters of peripheral blood was collected into an EDTA anticoagulant tube. Ficoll Paque Plus density gradient separation was used to isolate PBMCs, and no further T cell sorting was done. An Agilent 2100 Bioanalyzer and agarose gel were used to check RNA quality, and a NanoDrop 2000 was used to measure RNA concentration. The sample was also linked to a second study, of T cells in Graves' hyperthyroidism and ophthalmopathy. The second study reports: Stable Graves' hyperthyroidism was defined as no progression to ophthalmopathy during 18 months of follow-up. The hyperthyroidism patients were between 18 and 65 years old and newly diagnosed, with a disease duration of less than 2 months. Exclusion was applied to patients with uncontrolled infections, other autoimmune diseases, pregnancy or lactation. Diagnoses were established on the basis of clinical symptoms, serum thyroxine and TRAb, thyroid ultrasound, and orbital computed tomography. The TCR CDR3 was subjected to a first round of RT-PCR using the HTBI primer set and the Qiagen OneStep RT-PCR kit. Most expanded thyroid clonotypes (frequency above 0.001) were also detected in blood, a finding suggesting that blood repertoires may reflect thyroid immune responses. A model built on a 13 V-J signature distinguished ophthalmopathy from stable hyperthyroidism, reaching around 88% sensitivity and around 81% specificity in cross-validation and 80%/75% in testing. In validation, the model predicted progression to ophthalmopathy a median of 6.5 months before onset, with roughly 71% sensitivity and roughly 77% specificity. To identify distinguishing TCR V-J signatures, a discovery cohort of 90 to 100 patients was used, comprising 43 with Graves' ophthalmopathy and 57 with stable Graves' hyperthyroidism. Prospective prediction of ophthalmopathy was tested in an independent validation cohort consisting of 18 hyperthyroidism patients and approximately 16 patients who later progressed to ophthalmopathy. The 90 to 100 discovery patients were randomly split 7:3 into training and test sets. Thyroid tissue and blood T-cell repertoires from about 6 Graves' hyperthyroidism patients were also compared in the study. Once sampling was done, hyperthyroidism patients were given methimazole at a starting dose of 30 mg daily, whereas ophthalmopathy patients were given high-dose intravenous methylprednisolone. Libraries were constructed in a second round of multiplex PCR, after which size selection and purification were performed. Libraries were sequenced paired-end with 100 bp reads on an Illumina HiSeq2000. SOAPnuke was used to process the raw data, throwing out any read that contained adapters or uncalled bases, had a mean Phred below 15, or lacked an exact constant-primer or identifier match. COPE v1.2.5 was used to merge the high-quality paired reads, and each unique nucleotide sequence was defined as a clonotype. MiTCR v1.1 was used to align the clonotypes against IMGT TRBV, TRBD and TRBJ reference segments. The analysis included only V-J combinations with a frequency above 0.0001, which together covered around 99% of the repertoires. A TCS score was defined as the ratio between F50 (clonal expansion) and ExV (chaos), using BLOSUM62-based TCRdist between CDR3 peptides within each V-J. Welch's t-statistics and random forest reduced roughly 530 V-J features to roughly 13, which were used in a naive Bayes classifier (R e1071). Sample size was not statistically predetermined, and blinding of investigators to group allocation was not performed. The paper describes TCR Vbeta CDR3 sequencing of 130 to 150 peripheral blood samples, made up of 43 ophthalmopathy patients, more than 70 hyperthyroidism patients and 17 progressor patients.

The material was peripheral blood mononuclear cells (PBMCs), obtained at new diagnosis, from a patient treated with antithyroid drugs. The source is a woman under 30 with Graves disease. Donor details come from another sample of the same person, matched by shared clones.

The nucleotides read TGTGCCACCAGCAGAGAGCTGGGCAGACAAAGCAATCAGCCCCAGCATTTT. It translates as CATSRELGRQSNQPQHF. In this chain, TRBV15 is recombined with TRBJ1-5, with the D gene not confidently named. Taken from cysteine to phenylalanine, the CDR3 has 17 residues. Left in the record is the CDR3 DNA by itself, 51 bases read in frame from the first base. V lost 0 bases and J lost 1 base; the stretch between them is 13 bases long. CDR1 is given as LNHNV and CDR2 as YYDKDF, both from the germline V gene (reference sequence).